Below, 28 T cell receptor beta chains from the same sample are listed, as sequenced in a study of blood T cell repertoires in COVID-19. This table comes from immunoSEQ multiplex PCR, and its TCRdb copy is limited to in-frame clones, with some not included. The sample holds 160,000 or so clones, about four fifths seen once. Sequenced sample: PBMCs or T cells enriched from blood (not recorded which). The origin of the receptors is a man in his 60s who had recovered from COVID-19.

This rearrangement joins TRBV2 to TRBJ2-7; D might be TRBD2 (5 bases). V lost 3 bases to trimming and J lost 7 bases, with 10 bases between them. CDR3 length: 12 amino acids. Germline CDR1 and CDR2: SNHLY and FYNNEI. The CDR3 region has the DNA TGTGCCAGCAGTGATGAGGGTTGGGAGCAGTACTTC. Encoded protein: CASSDEGWEQYF.

DNA for the CDR3: TGCAGTGCTAGTCAAGGCTTCAGCAAGCCGGGTCAGCCCCAGCATTTT. It encodes CSASQGFSKPGQPQHF. The gene calls are TRBV20-1 and TRBJ1-5; D remains unclear. Per germline, CDR1 DFQATT and CDR2 SNEGSKA (reference sequence). The CDR3 has 16 amino acids. V was shortened by 3 bases and J by 6 bases, with 21 bases between the two germline ends.

The chain recombines TRBV7-3 with TRBJ2-2, with 9 bases that match TRBD2. Looked up from germline, CDR1 is SGHTA and CDR2 is FQGTGA. The V gene end was trimmed by 5 bases and the J gene end by 5 bases; junction bases not matched to a gene: 15. The CDR3 is 18 amino acids. The CDR3 bases are TGTGCCAGCAGCCAGACGGCGGGAGGGCCTGGTCCGACCGGGGAGCTGTTTTTT. As protein: CASSQTAGGPGPTGELFF.

The gene calls are TRBV27 and TRBJ1-5; 7 bases match TRBD1. The V gene end was trimmed by 3 bases and the J gene end by 7 bases; junction bases not matched to a gene: 3. In germline, CDR1 is MNHEY, CDR2 SMNVEV (reference sequence). CDR3 length: 13 residues. CDR3 loop: CASSFNRGQPQHF. The CDR3 DNA reads TGTGCCAGCAGTTTCAACAGGGGACAGCCCCAGCATTTT.

The rearrangement joins TRBV7-3 to TRBJ2-2; a weak D match, TRBD1 (5 bases). The CDR3 extends over 14 amino acids. V shed 4 bases and J shed 4 bases, with 10 bases lying between them. CDR1 and CDR2 (germline): SGHTA, FQGTGA. CDR3 region: CASSSRQFTGELFF. CDR3 coding DNA: TGTGCCAGCAGCTCCCGACAGTTCACCGGGGAGCTGTTTTTT.

The V gene is TRBV7-2, the J gene TRBJ1-5, with D possibly TRBD1 on 5 matching bases. Germline V gene sequence: CDR1 SGHTA, CDR2 FQGNSA. Trimming took off 4 bases at V and 0 bases at J, with 16 bases between the two ends. The CDR3 consists of 17 residues. CDR3 nucleotides: TGTGCCAGCAGCTCGGGCCCGGGACTGCCTAGCAATCAGCCCCAGCATTTT. This encodes CASSSGPGLPSNQPQHF.

This rearrangement joins TRBV7-9 to TRBJ1-5; tentatively, D is TRBD1 (5 bases). Per germline, CDR1 SEHNR and CDR2 FQNEAQ (reference sequence). The CDR3 is 17 amino acids. Deletions cut 5 bases from V and 0 bases from J, with 17 bases between. CDR3 sequence (DNA): TGTGCCAGCAGCCCAGCGGGGGGGGTTGCTAGCAATCAGCCCCAGCATTTT. It encodes CASSPAGGVASNQPQHF.

V usage is TRBV11-3 and J usage is TRBJ2-3, with 7 bases matching TRBD2. The CDR3 sequence is 15 residues long. Germline-derived CDR1 and CDR2 are SGHNT and YENEEA. V lost 1 base and J lost 4; bases outside the gene matches: 5. CDR3: CASSLGLAGADTQYF. The CDR3 region has the DNA TGTGCCAGCAGCTTAGGACTAGCTGGCGCAGATACGCAGTATTTT.

In DNA, the CDR3 is TGTGCCAGCAGTTTACTGGCAGGGCTGCGCTACACCTTC. It encodes CASSLLAGLRYTF. The chain recombines TRBV28 with TRBJ1-2; maybe TRBD1 (5 bases). V lost 2 bases and J 9 bases, leaving 13 bases between the germline ends. The CDR3 is 13 amino acids. CDR1 MDHEN and CDR2 SYDVKM come from the germline V gene.

The genes are TRBV2 and TRBJ2-4; D gene unclear. The CDR3 extends over 14 amino acids. Germline-derived CDR1 and CDR2 are SNHLY and FYNNEI. V gave up 7 bases and J gave up 2 bases, with 12 bases separating them. In DNA, the CDR3 is TGTGCCAGCAACCACATTTTGACCAAAAACATTCAGTACTTC. It yields the protein CASNHILTKNIQYF.

This clone showed up just once. The chain carries TRBV5-4 and TRBJ2-1; a possible D gene is TRBD1 (8 bases). CDR1 is SGHNT and CDR2 is YYREEE in the germline V gene (reference sequence). This CDR3 comprises 15 residues. The V gene lost 0 bases and the J gene lost 3 bases, with 10 bases spanning the gap. CDR3 region: CASSLDRGGYNEQFF. The CDR3 DNA follows: TGTGCCAGCAGCTTGGACAGGGGGGGCTACAATGAGCAGTTCTTC.

The chain employs TRBV7-2 and TRBJ2-3; possible D gene TRBD2, 5 bases. V lost 5 bases and J 10 bases, leaving 16 bases between the germline ends. This CDR3 is 13 amino acids long. The V gene's germline CDR1 is SGHTA and CDR2 FQGNSA. The CDR3 is CASSLGVVNAQYF. The CDR3 region has the DNA TGTGCCAGCAGCCTCGGGGTGGTAAACGCGCAGTATTTT.

The chain links TRBV2 to TRBJ2-7; perhaps TRBD1 as D (5 bases). The germline CDR1 and CDR2 sequences are SNHLY and FYNNEI. The V gene lost 6 bases and the J gene lost 4 bases, with 19 bases spanning the gap. The CDR3 is made up of 15 amino acids. CDR3: CASRDGIGVRYEQYF. CDR3 DNA sequence: TGTGCCAGCAGAGACGGCATAGGGGTAAGGTACGAGCAGTACTTC. The full variable domain, with the rest looked up from reference TRBV2 and TRBJ2-7, is EPEVTQTPSHQVTQMGQEVILRCVPISNHLYFYWYRQILGQKVEFLVSFYNNEISEKSEIFDDQFSVERPDGSNFTLKIRSTKLEDSAMYFCASRDGIGVRYEQYFGPGTRLTVT.

This chain connects TRBV7-8 to TRBJ2-3; 10 bases match TRBD2. Looked up from germline, CDR1 is SGHVS and CDR2 is FQNEAQ. J lost 1 base, V lost 1 base, and 2 bases had no gene match. This CDR3 has 16 amino acids. CDR3 loop: CASSLVLAGGTDTQYF. The CDR3 DNA sequence: TGTGCCAGCAGCTTAGTTCTAGCGGGAGGCACAGATACGCAGTATTTT.

This chain connects TRBV28 to TRBJ1-4; the match to TRBD1 covers 9 bases. This CDR3 spans 15 amino acids. The germline CDR1 and CDR2 sequences are MDHEN and SYDVKM. The V segment lost 6 bases and the J segment 8 bases; nucleotides outside the gene matches: 10. CDR3 loop: CASSENRGPGEKLFF. The CDR3 coding sequence is TGTGCCAGCAGCGAGAACAGGGGGCCAGGAGAAAAACTGTTTTTT. The full variable domain, in which reference TRBV28 and TRBJ1-4 provide the parts outside the CDR3, is DVKVTQSSRYLVKRTGEKVFLECVQDMDHENMFWYRQDPGLGLRLIYFSYDVKMKEKGDIPEGYSVSREKKERFSLILESASTNQTSMYLCASSENRGPGEKLFFGSGTQLSVL.

This clone occurred once. The V gene is TRBV5-6, the J gene TRBJ1-5, with a possible D match to TRBD1 (5 bases). From germline, CDR1 is SGHDT and CDR2 YYEEEE. Trimming removed 0 bases at V and 3 bases at J, with 7 bases between. The CDR3 has 14 residues. This chain's CDR3 is CASSLGQYNQPQHF. Here the CDR3 DNA reads TGTGCCAGCAGCTTGGGACAGTACAATCAGCCCCAGCATTTT. The full variable domain, in which reference TRBV5-6 and TRBJ1-5 provide the parts outside the CDR3, is DAGVTQSPTHLIKTRGQQVTLRCSPKSGHDTVSWYQQALGQGPQFIFQYYEEEERQRGNFPDRFSGHQFPNYSSELNVNALLLGDSALYLCASSLGQYNQPQHFGDGTRLSIL.

This clone was picked up many times. This chain connects TRBV5-4 to TRBJ1-2; D ambiguous. CDR3 length: 13 amino acids. From germline, CDR1 is SGHNT and CDR2 YYREEE (reference sequence). V was clipped by 4 bases and J by 4 bases, with 11 bases between them. CDR3: CASSGERIYGYTF. In DNA form, the CDR3 reads TGTGCCAGCAGCGGAGAGCGCATCTATGGCTACACCTTC.

The CDR3 DNA reads as TGTGCCTGGAGTTTTGGACAGACCGGCTGGGGCTACACCTTC. Its translation is CAWSFGQTGWGYTF. The chain combines TRBV30 with TRBJ1-2; a possible D gene is TRBD1 (6 bases). The CDR3 totals 14 residues. The V and J ends lost 2 bases and 8 bases respectively, with 18 bases between them. CDR1 GTSNPN and CDR2 SVGIG come from the germline V gene (reference sequence).

The chain joins TRBV19 to TRBJ2-5, with D uncertain. V was clipped by 7 bases and J by 5 bases, with 11 bases between them. Germline CDR1 and CDR2: LNHDA and SQIVND (reference sequence). The CDR3 has 12 residues. The CDR3 region has the DNA TGTGCCAGTACACGGGTCCGGGAGACCCAGTACTTC. This encodes CASTRVRETQYF.

The chain joins TRBV2 to TRBJ1-5; 8 nucleotides line up with TRBD1. The germline V gene encodes CDR1 SNHLY and CDR2 FYNNEI. The CDR3 has 13 amino acids. V was pared by 6 bases and J by 7 bases, with 5 bases of the junction left unmatched. CDR3 coding DNA: TGTGCCAGCAGCACGACAGGGGTGCAGCCCCAGCATTTT. Translation: CASSTTGVQPQHF.

V gene TRBV5-6 combines with J gene TRBJ2-1; TRBD2 matches at 7 bases. CDR1 and CDR2 (germline): SGHDT, YYEEEE. The CDR3 runs to 15 residues. The V gene end was trimmed by 6 bases and the J gene end by 8 bases; junction bases not matched to a gene: 14. CDR3: CASTKGGGSKDEQFF. CDR3 nucleotide sequence: TGTGCCAGCACCAAGGGCGGCGGGAGTAAGGATGAGCAGTTCTTC.

The J gene is TRBJ1-2, the V gene TRBV28, with a tentative D call TRBD1 (5 bases). The V and J ends lost 5 bases and 2 bases respectively, with 9 bases between them. The CDR3 length is 13 residues. The V gene's germline CDR1 is MDHEN and CDR2 SYDVKM. CDR3 nucleotide sequence: TGTGCCAGCAGTCGCGCAGGGAACTATGGCTACACCTTC. Translating it yields CASSRAGNYGYTF.

This clone was seen a handful of times. The chain uses TRBV18 and TRBJ2-3, with 11 bases matching TRBD1. This CDR3 region has 19 residues. V lost 4 bases, J lost 4 bases, and 16 bases stayed unmatched. The germline V gene has CDR1 KGHSH and CDR2 LQKENI. CDR3 amino acids: CASSRTKPGQGVAADTQYF. The DNA for the CDR3 is TGTGCCAGCTCACGTACTAAACCGGGACAGGGGGTCGCAGCAGATACGCAGTATTTT.

This chain connects TRBV6-1 to TRBJ1-5; D perhaps matches TRBD1 (5 bases). The germline V gene has CDR1 MNHNS and CDR2 SASEGT. The CDR3 contains 16 residues. The germline V and J ends were trimmed by 2 bases and 4 bases, with 15 bases remaining between them. This CDR3 reads CASSETAGSLNQPQHF. The CDR3 bases are TGTGCCAGCAGTGAAACGGCAGGGTCGTTAAATCAGCCCCAGCATTTT.

The chain recombines TRBV28 with TRBJ1-1, with a possible D match to TRBD1 (5 bases). This CDR3 comprises 15 residues. Germline-derived CDR1 and CDR2 are MDHEN and SYDVKM. V lost 6 bases and J 1 base, leaving 15 bases between the germline ends. The CDR3 DNA reads TGTGCCAGCAGCCCGGGGGGGGGAACGAACACTGAAGCTTTCTTT. Its translation: CASSPGGGTNTEAFF.

The chain joins TRBV9 to TRBJ2-1; D might be TRBD1 (5 bases). With 3 bases removed from V and 10 bases from J, the gap between germline ends came to 17 bases. The germline gives CDR1 SGDLS, CDR2 YYNGEE. The length of the CDR3 is 14 residues. DNA of the CDR3: TGTGCCAGCAGCGAAGGGGTCGTAAGATTGGAGCAGTTCTTC. Translating it yields CASSEGVVRLEQFF.

J is TRBJ1-5 and V is TRBV19; TRBD1 matches 7 bases. Germline V gene data show CDR1 as LNHDA and CDR2 as SQIVND (reference sequence). V was pared by 6 bases and J by 5 bases, with 4 bases of the junction left unmatched. CDR3 length equals 13 residues. In DNA form, the CDR3 reads TGTGCCAGTAGCACCACAGGGGATCAGCCCCAGCATTTT. Protein product: CASSTTGDQPQHF. The whole variable domain, remainder taken from reference TRBV19 and TRBJ1-5, is DGGITQSPKYLFRKEGQNVTLSCEQNLNHDAMYWYRQDPGQGLRLIYYSQIVNDFQKGDIAEGYSVSREKKESFPLTVTSAQKNPTAFYLCASSTTGDQPQHFGDGTRLSIL.

The chain carries TRBV7-9 and TRBJ2-2; D call uncertain. CDR1 is SEHNR, CDR2 FQNEAQ, per germline (reference sequence). The CDR3 has 16 amino acids. V lost 5 bases and J lost 3, with 16 bases in between. CDR3 DNA sequence: TGTGCCAGCAGCCATCTCGCGATGGCGGACACCGGGGAGCTGTTTTTT. Amino acid sequence: CASSHLAMADTGELFF.